The clone carrying this TCR beta chain is called medium-sized based on its frequency. The CDR3 sequence is 17 residues long. CDR1 is SEHNR, CDR2 FQNEAQ, per germline (reference sequence). The data belong to a study of human CD8 memory T cell subsets. UMI-labeled 5' RACE was the method by which TCR beta libraries were made. TCRdb processed the 5' RACE reads again and assigns one entry to each CDR3 protein, with no DNA. The table for this sample gives 9,000 to 13,000 distinct CDR3 sequences. J is TRBJ2-7 and V is TRBV7-9; with no DNA, the TCRdb D assignment of TRBD1 cannot be verified. Source material: CD8+ T cells from PBMCs. The origin of this receptor is a human donor in good health. CDR3 residues: CASSRPIPVGFSYEQYF.